This T cell receptor (beta chain) was profiled in a study of blood T cell repertoires in COVID-19. Study background: Samples taken during acute and convalescent COVID-19 were collected in the United States, Italy and Spain.

In the original workflow: Using reference gene primer amplification, nucleated cell counts were estimated. Here immunoSEQ multiplex PCR was the method, and the copy in TCRdb shows in-frame clones only, minus some. That table is the source of V, J and clone size, and D and trimming were worked out from the DNA. The table lists 130,000 or so clones, roughly four fifths of them singletons. This CDR3 spans 15 amino acids. V lost 3 bases, J lost 1 base, and 8 bases lay in between. The germline V gene encodes CDR1 SGHNT and CDR2 YYREEE (reference sequence). Material: peripheral blood. The chain is built from TRBV5-4 and TRBJ2-6, with D perhaps TRBD1 (5 bases). The source of this sequence is a human donor in a cohort sampled during active COVID-19. CDR3 DNA sequence: TGTGCCAGCAGCTCTAGGACATCTGGGGCCAACGTCCTGACTTTC. This translates into CASSSRTSGANVLTF.